These 26 T cell receptor beta chains were sequenced from one sample in a study of blood T cell repertoires in COVID-19. The table came from immunoSEQ multiplex PCR; TCRdb's copy has only in-frame clones and leaves some out. The sample includes hundreds of thousands of clones, over 65% seen only once; the top ten take around 2.6%. The sequencing sample was made of peripheral blood. The receptors shown here come from a woman between 65 and 79 years old with active or convalescent COVID-19.

The chain employs TRBV19 and TRBJ2-6, with D perhaps matching TRBD2 (7 bases). V shed 10 bases and J shed 0 bases, with 13 bases lying between them. There are 15 residues in the CDR3. Germline assignment: CDR1 LNHDA and CDR2 SQIVND (reference sequence). The CDR3 loop is CATRGGDSGANVLTF. The CDR3 coding sequence is TGTGCCACCAGAGGGGGGGACTCTGGGGCCAACGTCCTGACTTTC.

The rearrangement links TRBV28 to TRBJ2-1; D might be TRBD2 (6 bases). Trimming left V 6 bases short and J 9 bases short, with 24 bases between. Looked up from germline, CDR1 is MDHEN and CDR2 is SYDVKM. The CDR3 has 16 residues. The CDR3 is CASSPPGSARRGEQFF. CDR3 nucleotides: TGTGCCAGCAGCCCCCCAGGGAGCGCTAGGCGGGGTGAGCAGTTCTTC. Complete variable domain (other parts from reference TRBV28 and TRBJ2-1): DVKVTQSSRYLVKRTGEKVFLECVQDMDHENMFWYRQDPGLGLRLIYFSYDVKMKEKGDIPEGYSVSREKKERFSLILESASTNQTSMYLCASSPPGSARRGEQFFGPGTRLTVL.

The V and J genes are TRBV11-2 and TRBJ2-1; D unresolved. Germline values: CDR1 SGHAT, CDR2 FQNNGV. The V and J ends lost 7 bases and 8 bases respectively, with 18 bases between them. This CDR3 is 14 amino acids long. CDR3 coding DNA: TGTGCCAGCATCGGTAATAGGATGGGCGATGAGCAGTTCTTC. Amino acids: CASIGNRMGDEQFF.

This clone has more than one count but fewer than ten. This chain uses TRBV5-4 with TRBJ1-4; 7 bases map to TRBD1. CDR1 is SGHNT, CDR2 YYREEE, per germline (reference sequence). This CDR3 spans 14 amino acids. The V gene end was trimmed by 4 bases and the J gene end by 5 bases; junction bases not matched to a gene: 5. DNA of the CDR3: TGTGCCAGCAGCCTGGGACAGAGGAATGAAAAACTGTTTTTT. Its translation: CASSLGQRNEKLFF.

This clone was picked up one time. The rearrangement joins TRBV5-1 to TRBJ1-4; 10 nucleotides align to TRBD1. Germline values: CDR1 SGHRS, CDR2 YFSETQ. CDR3 length equals 15 residues. The V segment lost 4 bases and the J segment 0 bases; nucleotides outside the gene matches: 0. This CDR3 reads CASSGTGATNEKLFF. As DNA, the CDR3 is TGCGCCAGCAGCGGGACAGGGGCAACTAATGAAAAACTGTTTTTT.

V and J are TRBV24-1 and TRBJ2-4, with 7 positions matching TRBD1. Looked up from germline, CDR1 is KGHDR and CDR2 is SFDVKD. J gave up 0 bases and V 10 bases, and 20 bases lay outside the gene matches. The CDR3 spans 19 residues. CDR3 sequence reads: CATPAAPRTGQLAKNIQYF. In nucleotides, the CDR3 is TGTGCCACTCCTGCCGCCCCCAGGACAGGTCAGCTAGCCAAAAACATTCAGTACTTC.

The V and J genes are TRBV12-3 or TRBV12-4 and TRBJ2-2, with a weak D call TRBD1 (6 bases). The CDR3 totals 13 residues. The V gene lost 8 bases and the J gene lost 4 bases, with 11 bases spanning the gap. The DNA for the CDR3 is TGTGCCAGCTGTGGGGGCTTCACCGGGGAGCTGTTTTTT. Translated, it gives CASCGGFTGELFF.

The chain combines TRBV30 with TRBJ1-1; 8 bases line up with TRBD1. Trimming removed 2 bases from V and 11 bases from J; junction bases left unmatched: 7. The CDR3 contains 12 residues. Germline V lookup: CDR1 GTSNPN, CDR2 SVGIG (reference sequence). The CDR3 DNA reads TGTGCCTGGAGTCCTCAGGGGGCGCGGGCTTTCTTT. Its translation is CAWSPQGARAFF. The full variable domain, in which reference TRBV30 and TRBJ1-1 provide the parts outside the CDR3, is SQTIHQWPATLVQPVGSPLSLECTVEGTSNPNLYWYRQAAGRGLQLLFYSVGIGQISSEVPQNLSASRPQDRQFILSSKKLLLSDSGFYLCAWSPQGARAFFGQGTRLTVV.

The chain carries TRBV5-1 and TRBJ2-2; 9 bases align to TRBD2. The CDR3 is 16 amino acids. The germline V gene encodes CDR1 SGHRS and CDR2 YFSETQ. V dropped 0 bases and J dropped 6; count of bases not matched to a gene: 6. The CDR3 DNA is TGCGCCAGCAGCTTGGTAGCTAGCGGGAAGTCCGGGGAGCTGTTTTTT. The encoded protein is CASSLVASGKSGELFF.

The chain has TRBV11-3 and TRBJ1-2, with D uncertain. The CDR3 consists of 12 residues. Germline V gene lookup returns CDR1 SGHNT and CDR2 YENEEA. V dropped 5 bases and J dropped 6 bases, with 10 bases sitting between them. The CDR3 protein is CASSRGRDGYTF. The CDR3 DNA is TGTGCCAGCAGCCGAGGGAGGGATGGCTACACCTTC.

This chain connects TRBV5-4 to TRBJ2-3, with a weak D call TRBD2 (5 bases). Trimming took off 1 base at V and 1 base at J, with 16 bases between the two ends. Germline lookup yields CDR1 SGHNT and CDR2 YYREEE (reference sequence). This CDR3 has 17 amino acids. The CDR3 sequence is CASSLPPSDSRTDTQYF. The CDR3 nucleotides read TGTGCCAGCAGCTTGCCCCCTTCGGACTCCCGCACAGATACGCAGTATTTT. The whole variable domain, filled in from reference TRBV5-4 and TRBJ2-3, reads ETGVTQSPTHLIKTRGQQVTLRCSSQSGHNTVSWYQQALGQGPQFIFQYYREEENGRGNFPPRFSGLQFPNYSSELNVNALELDDSALYLCASSLPPSDSRTDTQYFGPGTRLTVL.

J is TRBJ2-2 and V is TRBV5-6; D may be TRBD2 (6 bases). From germline, CDR1 is SGHDT and CDR2 YYEEEE. This CDR3 spans 16 amino acids. V shed 4 bases and J shed 3 bases, with 16 bases lying between them. CDR3 residues: CASSPDWGGDTGELFF. CDR3 nucleotides: TGTGCCAGCAGCCCCGATTGGGGAGGTGACACCGGGGAGCTGTTTTTT. The variable domain in full, completed from reference TRBV5-6 and TRBJ2-2, reads DAGVTQSPTHLIKTRGQQVTLRCSPKSGHDTVSWYQQALGQGPQFIFQYYEEEERQRGNFPDRFSGHQFPNYSSELNVNALLLGDSALYLCASSPDWGGDTGELFFGEGSRLTVL.

This clone was seen a few times. The genes are TRBV3-1 (or the pseudogene TRBV3-2) and TRBJ2-3; 10 bases match TRBD2. This CDR3 contains 15 residues. After removal of 3 bases from V and 4 bases from J, the junction contained 4 bases not matched to a gene. Germline V gives CDR1 LGHDT, CDR2 YNNKEL (reference sequence). The CDR3 coding sequence is TGTGCCAGCAGCCAGCTAGCGGGGGCCTCAGATACGCAGTATTTT. Its protein is CASSQLAGASDTQYF.

A few counts support this clone. This rearrangement joins TRBV5-1 to TRBJ2-3; perhaps TRBD1 as D (6 bases). Trimming cost V 3 bases and J 0 bases, with 11 bases left between them. Germline V gene lookup returns CDR1 SGHRS and CDR2 YFSETQ. The CDR3 has 15 residues. In nucleotides, the CDR3 is TGCGCCAGCAGCTGGCCCGGACAGAGCACAGATACGCAGTATTTT. Its translation: CASSWPGQSTDTQYF.

The chain combines TRBV11-2 with TRBJ1-5; possibly TRBD1 for D (6 bases). The CDR3 consists of 13 residues. The V gene's germline CDR1 is SGHAT and CDR2 FQNNGV. Trimming shortened V by 10 bases and J by 5 bases, and 15 bases separated the two germline ends. This CDR3 is CATAKQGDQPQHF. CDR3 DNA: TGTGCCACCGCAAAACAGGGTGATCAGCCCCAGCATTTT.

The chain recombines TRBV28 with TRBJ2-4; possible D gene TRBD2, 5 bases. Germline V gene data show CDR1 as MDHEN and CDR2 as SYDVKM. Trimming took 3 bases from V and 0 from J, leaving 9 bases between them. This CDR3 is built from 15 residues. The CDR3 region is CASSFGSAAKNIQYF. The CDR3 nucleotides read TGTGCCAGCAGTTTTGGTAGCGCAGCCAAAAACATTCAGTACTTC.

The CDR3 DNA reads TGTGCCAGCAGCCTCCGGGGGACGATGAGAGAGGGGGAGCTGTTTTTT. Its translation: CASSLRGTMREGELFF. The chain uses TRBV3-1 (or the pseudogene TRBV3-2) and TRBJ2-2; D may be TRBD2 (6 bases). Germline lookup yields CDR1 LGHDT and CDR2 YNNKEL (reference sequence). V lost 4 bases and J lost 8, with 20 bases in between. The length of the CDR3 is 16 residues.

A remark on this clone: Other DNA sequences in the same sample also yield this CDR3. V is TRBV9 and J is TRBJ1-6; 7 bases are a match to TRBD1. J lost 6 bases, V lost 0 bases, and 0 bases had no gene match. The length of the CDR3 is 14 residues. Germline CDR1 is SGDLS and CDR2 is YYNGEE. The CDR3 region has the DNA TGTGCCAGCAGCGTAGGACAGGGTAATTCACCCCTCCACTTT. As protein: CASSVGQGNSPLHF.

This clone turned up a few times. CDR3 loop: CASSWGTNVIQYF. CDR3 nucleotide sequence: TGTGCCAGCAGCTGGGGGACTAACGTCATTCAGTACTTC. The chain couples TRBV5-6 to TRBJ2-4, with TRBD2 matching 7 bases. Germline V gene lookup returns CDR1 SGHDT and CDR2 YYEEEE. This CDR3 has 13 residues. V lost 3 bases and J lost 9; bases outside the gene matches: 6.

The genes are TRBV5-6 and TRBJ1-1, with TRBD1 matching over 9 bases. V lost 4 bases and J lost 11; bases outside the gene matches: 9. The CDR3 is made up of 13 amino acids. Germline values: CDR1 SGHDT, CDR2 YYEEEE. As DNA, the CDR3 is TGTGCCAGCAGCGCTGGACAGGGGACGAAGGCTTTCTTT. As protein: CASSAGQGTKAFF. The whole variable domain, filled in from reference TRBV5-6 and TRBJ1-1, reads DAGVTQSPTHLIKTRGQQVTLRCSPKSGHDTVSWYQQALGQGPQFIFQYYEEEERQRGNFPDRFSGHQFPNYSSELNVNALLLGDSALYLCASSAGQGTKAFFGQGTRLTVV.

J is TRBJ2-1 and V is TRBV24-1; no reliable D call. The germline V gene encodes CDR1 KGHDR and CDR2 SFDVKD. Trimming left V 7 bases short and J 8 bases short, with 14 bases between. CDR3 size: 13 residues. DNA of the CDR3: TGTGCCACCAGAAAGCTTGCGACACATGAGCAGTTCTTC. This encodes CATRKLATHEQFF.

This chain links TRBV7-7 with TRBJ2-2; 13 bases line up with TRBD2. V lost 5 bases to trimming and J lost 5 bases; unmatched junction nucleotides: 2. CDR1 is SSHAT, CDR2 FNYEAQ, per germline (reference sequence). This CDR3 has 15 residues. The CDR3, as DNA: TGTGCCAGCAGCGGGGGACTAGCGGGGACCGGGGAGCTGTTTTTT. Translation gives CASSGGLAGTGELFF.

The chain combines TRBV11-2 with TRBJ2-7, with 9 bases aligning to TRBD1. The ends lost 7 bases at V and 2 bases at J; junction bases unmatched: 6. Per the germline V gene, CDR1 is SGHAT and CDR2 is FQNNGV. This CDR3 region has 14 residues. CDR3 in DNA: TGTGCCAGCACCTCGGACAGGGGAACCTACGAGCAGTACTTC. The encoded protein is CASTSDRGTYEQYF.

The chain joins TRBV5-1 to TRBJ1-4, with 7 positions matching TRBD1. This CDR3 has 16 residues. Germline-derived CDR1 and CDR2 are SGHRS and YFSETQ. V dropped 4 bases and J dropped 5; count of bases not matched to a gene: 11. The CDR3 nucleotides read TGCGCCAGCAGCCTCGACCCGACAGGGACGAATGAAAAACTGTTTTTT. Amino acids: CASSLDPTGTNEKLFF.

This chain uses TRBV7-3 with TRBJ2-3; D might be TRBD1 (6 bases). Between the trimmed V and J ends, which lost 5 bases and 0 bases, there was a span of 18 bases. CDR1 is SGHTA, CDR2 FQGTGA, per germline. The CDR3 sequence is 17 residues long. The CDR3 sequence: CASSPNTGTYSTDTQYF. CDR3 DNA: TGTGCCAGCAGCCCCAACACCGGGACATATAGCACAGATACGCAGTATTTT.

The chain combines TRBV4-1 with TRBJ1-5, with 8 bases matching TRBD1. Germline loops: CDR1 MGHRA, CDR2 YSYEKL. This CDR3 spans 17 amino acids. V was clipped by 2 bases and J by 7 bases; unmatched bases: 13. The DNA for the CDR3 is TGCGCCAGCAGCCAACTCGGACAGGGCCCCCTCGGGCAGCCCCAGCATTTT. This gives the protein CASSQLGQGPLGQPQHF.